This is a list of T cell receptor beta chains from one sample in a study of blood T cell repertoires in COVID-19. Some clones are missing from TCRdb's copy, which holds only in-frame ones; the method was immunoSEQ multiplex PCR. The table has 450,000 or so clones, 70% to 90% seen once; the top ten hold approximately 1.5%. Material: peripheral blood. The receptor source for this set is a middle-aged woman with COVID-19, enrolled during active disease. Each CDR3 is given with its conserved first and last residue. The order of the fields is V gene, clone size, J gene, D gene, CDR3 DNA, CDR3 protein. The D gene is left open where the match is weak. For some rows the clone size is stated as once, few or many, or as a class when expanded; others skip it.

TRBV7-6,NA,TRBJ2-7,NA,TGTGCCAGCAGCTTACGTCGGGAGAGCTCCTACGAGCAGTACTTC,CASSLRRESSYEQYF
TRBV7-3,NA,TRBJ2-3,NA,TGTGCCAGCAGCTACCGGACAGCCACCACAGATACGCAGTATTTT,CASSYRTATTDTQYF
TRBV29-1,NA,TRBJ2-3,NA,TGCAGCGTTGAAACGGGCCAGGGGCCCAGCACAGATACGCAGTATTTT,CSVETGQGPSTDTQYF
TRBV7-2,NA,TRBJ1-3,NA,TGTGCCAGCAGCCCCCCAGCGGGCTCTGGAAACACCATATATTTT,CASSPPAGSGNTIYF
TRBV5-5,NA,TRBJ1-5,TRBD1,TGTGCCAGCAGCTTGGGGACAGGTCTGCAGAGCAATCAGCCCCAGCATTTT,CASSLGTGLQSNQPQHF
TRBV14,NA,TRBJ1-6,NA,TGTGCCAGCAGCCAAGATCGGCGGTCTAATTCACCCCTCCACTTT,CASSQDRRSNSPLHF
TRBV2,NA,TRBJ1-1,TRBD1,TGTGCCGGGGGACAGGGGACCTACACTGAAGCTTTCTTT,CAGGQGTYTEAFF
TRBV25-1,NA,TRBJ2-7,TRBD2,TGTGCCAGCAGTGACACGGGAGGGCCTATTTACGAGCAGTACTTC,CASSDTGGPIYEQYF
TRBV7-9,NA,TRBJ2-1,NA,TGTGCCAGCAGCTTAAACAGAGAGCAGTTCTTC,CASSLNREQFF
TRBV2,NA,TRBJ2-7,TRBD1,TGTGCCAGCAGGACCCGGGACAGGGTCAACGAGCAGTACTTC,CASRTRDRVNEQYF
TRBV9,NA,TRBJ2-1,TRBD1,TGTGCCAGCAGCCCCGGGACAGGGGGATTTGATGAGCAGTTCTTC,CASSPGTGGFDEQFF
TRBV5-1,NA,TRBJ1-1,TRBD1,TGCGCCAGCAGCCCCCCTACAGGGGCGGGGACTGAAGCTTTCTTT,CASSPPTGAGTEAFF
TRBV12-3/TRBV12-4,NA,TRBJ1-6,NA,TGTGCCAGCAACAGACCTGCCTCACCCCTCCACTTT,CASNRPASPLHF
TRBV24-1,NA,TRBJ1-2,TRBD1,TGTGCCACCAGTGATTCGTTGACAGGGAACTATGGCTACACCTTC,CATSDSLTGNYGYTF
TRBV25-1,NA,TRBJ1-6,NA,TGTGCCAGCAACCTAGGGAGCTCCTATAATTCACCCCTCCACTTT,CASNLGSSYNSPLHF
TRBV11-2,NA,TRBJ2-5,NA,TGTGCCAGCAGAATTCCGTTCTTAACGGGGGGCCCTGAGACCCAGTACTTC,CASRIPFLTGGPETQYF
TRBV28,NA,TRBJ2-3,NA,TGTGCCAGCATCACCTCATTTGGGCCAGATACGCAGTATTTT,CASITSFGPDTQYF
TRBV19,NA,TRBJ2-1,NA,TGTGCCAGCCTCCAGGGCCACGGCCCCACAATGTATGAGCAGTTCTTC,CASLQGHGPTMYEQFF
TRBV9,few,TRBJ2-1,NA,TGTGCCAGCAGGGGAGGCGATGAGCAGTTCTTC,CASRGGDEQFF
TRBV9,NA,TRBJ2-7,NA,TGTGCCAGCAGCTCGGACAGCTACGAGCAGTACTTC,CASSSDSYEQYF
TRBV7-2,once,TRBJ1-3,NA,TGTGCCAGTACCCCCCAGGGAATACGCACCATATATTTT,CASTPQGIRTIYF
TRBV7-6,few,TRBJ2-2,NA,TGTGCCAGCAGCTATCAGATTCAGGAGGGCGGGGAGCTGTTTTTT,CASSYQIQEGGELFF
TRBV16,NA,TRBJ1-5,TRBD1,TGTGCCAGCAGCCCCGAAGACAGGGGTCAGCCCCAGCATTTT,CASSPEDRGQPQHF